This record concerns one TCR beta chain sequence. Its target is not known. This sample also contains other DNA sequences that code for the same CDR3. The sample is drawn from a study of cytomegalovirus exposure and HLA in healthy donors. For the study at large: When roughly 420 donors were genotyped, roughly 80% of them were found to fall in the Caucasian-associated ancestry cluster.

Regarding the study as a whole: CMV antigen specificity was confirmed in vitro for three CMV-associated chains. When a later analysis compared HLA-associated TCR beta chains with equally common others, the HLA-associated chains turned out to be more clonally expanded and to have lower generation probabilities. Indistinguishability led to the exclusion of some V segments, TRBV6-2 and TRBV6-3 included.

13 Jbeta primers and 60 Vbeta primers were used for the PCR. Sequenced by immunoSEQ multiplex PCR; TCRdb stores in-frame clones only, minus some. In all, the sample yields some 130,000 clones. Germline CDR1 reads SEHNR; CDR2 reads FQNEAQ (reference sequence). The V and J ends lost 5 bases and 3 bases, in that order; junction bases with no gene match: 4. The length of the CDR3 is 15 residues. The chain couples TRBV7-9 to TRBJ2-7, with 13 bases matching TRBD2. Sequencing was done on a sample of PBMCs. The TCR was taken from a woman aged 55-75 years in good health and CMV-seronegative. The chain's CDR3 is CASSPRLAGGYEQYF. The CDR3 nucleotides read TGTGCCAGCAGCCCCCGACTAGCGGGAGGCTACGAGCAGTACTTC.